One and the same sample provided the 6 T cell receptor beta chains below, sequenced in a study of shared clonotypes between healthy human individuals. Produced via immunoSEQ multiplex PCR; TCRdb's table is partial and in-frame only. The profile covers 2 million to 3 million clones, with roughly 93% appearing a single time and approximately 0.35% taken by the ten largest. Sample: naive CD4+ T cells from PBMCs. Subset: CD45RA+ positively selected. The source is a man aged 18 to 29 in good health. Some clones in this sample may be carry-over from other donors' samples.

This chain uses TRBV9 with TRBJ2-7; 16 nucleotides agree with TRBD2. V dropped 0 bases and J dropped 5; count of bases not matched to a gene: 8. Germline V lookup: CDR1 SGDLS, CDR2 YYNGEE. This CDR3 is 18 amino acids long. CDR3 coding DNA: TGTGCCAGCAGCGTAGGATGGGGACTAGCGGGAGGGCGGAACGAGCAGTACTTC. Protein sequence: CASSVGWGLAGGRNEQYF.

This sequence joins TRBV9 and TRBJ2-7; D is unclear. Trimming left V 4 bases short and J 3 bases short, with 8 bases between. In germline, CDR1 is SGDLS, CDR2 YYNGEE. The CDR3 has 12 amino acids. CDR3 sequence: CASSKDGYEQYF. The CDR3 region has the DNA TGTGCCAGCAGCAAGGACGGCTACGAGCAGTACTTC.

The chain joins TRBV28 to TRBJ2-7; TRBD2 matches at 7 bases. V shed 4 bases and J 1 base; nucleotides not matched to a gene: 7. CDR3 length: 15 residues. CDR1 and CDR2 from the germline V gene are MDHEN and SYDVKM. The CDR3 DNA sequence: TGTGCCAGCAGTTCGTCCCAGGGAGGGTCCTACGAGCAGTACTTC. Its protein is CASSSSQGGSYEQYF.

With regard to this clone: Different DNA sequences within this sample yield the same CDR3. The rearrangement uses TRBV27 and TRBJ2-7, with 10 bases that match TRBD1. The CDR3 is 15 residues long. The ends lost 5 bases at V and 0 bases at J; junction bases unmatched: 4. Germline V lookup: CDR1 MNHEY, CDR2 SMNVEV (reference sequence). CDR3 sequence: CASSRTGGFSYEQYF. CDR3 nucleotides: TGTGCCAGCAGTCGGACAGGGGGTTTCTCCTACGAGCAGTACTTC.

This chain uses TRBV5-1 with TRBJ2-2; D perhaps matches TRBD2 (5 bases). The CDR3 loop spans 14 amino acids. The V end lost 4 bases, the J end lost 6 bases, and 13 bases lay between the germline ends. Germline assignment: CDR1 SGHRS and CDR2 YFSETQ. CDR3 nucleotide sequence: TGCGCCAGCAGCAGTCAGAGCGGCGCCGGGGAGCTGTTTTTT. Amino acids: CASSSQSGAGELFF.

This clone occurred once. This chain links TRBV29-1 with TRBJ1-4; tentative D call: TRBD1 (5 bases). V gave up 8 bases and J gave up 4 bases, with 14 bases separating them. There are 13 residues in the CDR3. Germline V lookup: CDR1 SQVTM, CDR2 ANQGSEA. The CDR3 here is CSIKQVLNEKLFF. The CDR3 DNA is TGCAGCATAAAACAGGTCCTTAATGAAAAACTGTTTTTT. Full variable domain (outside the CDR3, taken from reference TRBV29-1 and TRBJ1-4): SAVISQKPSRDICQRGTSLTIQCQVDSQVTMMFWYRQQPGQSLTLIATANQGSEATYESGFVIDKFPISRPNLTFSTLTVSNMSPEDSSIYLCSIKQVLNEKLFFGSGTQLSVL.